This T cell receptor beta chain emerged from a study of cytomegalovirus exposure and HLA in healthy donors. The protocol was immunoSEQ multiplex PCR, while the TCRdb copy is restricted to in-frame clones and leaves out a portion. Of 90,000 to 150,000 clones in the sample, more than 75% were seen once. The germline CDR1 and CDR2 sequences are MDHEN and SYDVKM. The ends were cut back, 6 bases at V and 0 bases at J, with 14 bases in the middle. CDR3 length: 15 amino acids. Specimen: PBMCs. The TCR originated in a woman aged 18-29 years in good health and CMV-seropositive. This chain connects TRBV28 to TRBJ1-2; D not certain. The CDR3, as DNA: TGTGCCAGCAGGCCGCTTGGGAGAGCTAACTATGGCTACACCTTC. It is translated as CASRPLGRANYGYTF.